Below are 16 T cell receptor beta chains sequenced from a single sample in a study of T cells in Graves' hyperthyroidism and ophthalmopathy. TCR beta CDR3 sequences were amplified from RNA transcripts. TCR CDR3 regions were first amplified by RT-PCR with HTBI primers. Via MiXCR, TCRdb re-called the multiplex PCR reads, giving one row per CDR3 protein. The sample comprises under 400,000 distinct CDR3 sequences, 15% to 20% of which are singletons, and under 55% rests with the top ten. The sequenced sample consisted of blood. These receptors were taken from a woman aged 45-65 years with Graves' hyperthyroidism.

This clonotype was recorded at least ten times. V and J are TRBV28 and TRBJ1-5, with D uncertain. V lost 6 bases, J lost 2 bases, and 17 bases lay in between. This CDR3 region has 16 residues. Per the germline V gene, CDR1 is MDHEN and CDR2 is SYDVKM. This CDR3 is CASSPPWGEGNQPQHF. The CDR3 DNA reads as TGTGCCAGCAGCCCCCCGTGGGGAGAGGGCAATCAGCCCCAGCATTTT.

This clonotype was observed at least ten times. The chain joins TRBV2 to TRBJ1-6; D is unresolved. Germline V gives CDR1 SNHLY, CDR2 FYNNEI. The V end lost 3 bases, the J end lost 6 bases, and 9 bases lay between the germline ends. The CDR3 is made up of 14 amino acids. This CDR3 is CASSDRQSNSPLHF. The DNA for the CDR3 is TGTGCCAGCAGTGATCGACAAAGTAATTCACCCCTCCACTTT.

At least ten counts were recorded for this clonotype. This rearrangement joins TRBV10-1 to TRBJ2-1, with D perhaps assigned TRBD1 or TRBD2 (5 bases each). Trimming removed 3 bases from V and 4 bases from J, with 13 bases in between. This CDR3 contains 15 residues. CDR1 and CDR2 from the germline V gene are WNHNN and SYGVQD (reference sequence). CDR3: CASSDPGTAYNEQFF. The DNA for the CDR3 is TGCGCCAGCAGTGACCCCGGGACGGCTTACAATGAGCAGTTCTTC.

This clonotype was detected ten times or more. The V gene is TRBV28, the J gene TRBJ1-1; no clear D gene. The CDR3 spans 11 residues. Trimming took 4 bases from V and 7 from J, leaving 7 bases between them. Looked up from germline, CDR1 is MDHEN and CDR2 is SYDVKM. The CDR3 is CASSYSVEAFF. The CDR3 DNA reads TGTGCCAGCAGTTACAGCGTTGAAGCTTTCTTT.

This clonotype was seen ten or more times. The rearrangement links TRBV7-9 to TRBJ1-1; perhaps TRBD1 as D (5 bases). Germline CDR1 reads SEHNR; CDR2 reads FQNEAQ (reference sequence). The length of the CDR3 is 17 residues. Trimming removed 5 bases from V and 0 bases from J, with 19 bases in between. The CDR3, as DNA: TGTGCCAGCAGCCCCCAGGGAACCGCCGTCATGAACACTGAAGCTTTCTTT. Protein sequence: CASSPQGTAVMNTEAFF.

This clonotype was observed many times. This chain uses TRBV29-1 with TRBJ2-5; D not resolved. This CDR3 has 13 amino acids. CDR1 SQVTM and CDR2 ANQGSEA come from the germline V gene. V was pared by 1 base and J by 5 bases, with 11 bases between. The CDR3 nucleotides read TGCAGCGTTGAAGTCGGCCCCACGGAGACCCAGTACTTC. Protein sequence: CSVEVGPTETQYF.

This clonotype has at least ten counts. The chain links TRBV12-3 or TRBV12-4 to TRBJ2-1; D assignment may be TRBD1 or TRBD2 (7 bases each). The V gene lost 5 bases and the J gene lost 5 bases, with 19 bases spanning the gap. The CDR3 spans 16 residues. The CDR3 nucleotides read TGTGCCAGCAGTCCGTTCCTCAGGGGGAGGGACAATGAGCAGTTCTTC. Amino acids: CASSPFLRGRDNEQFF.

This clonotype was counted at least ten times. J is TRBJ1-1 and V is TRBV30; D possibly corresponds to TRBD1 (5 bases). The CDR3 totals 13 residues. V gave up 2 bases and J gave up 2 bases, with 9 bases separating them. The germline CDR1 and CDR2 sequences are GTSNPN and SVGIG (reference sequence). CDR3 region: CAWSRGVNTEAFF. The CDR3 region has the DNA TGTGCCTGGAGTCGGGGGGTCAACACTGAAGCTTTCTTT.

The J gene is TRBJ1-6, the V gene TRBV7-2; 7 bases fit TRBD1. Unmatched junction bases numbered 15, after V lost 2 bases and J lost 11 bases. Germline V gene lookup returns CDR1 SGHTA and CDR2 FQGNSA. The CDR3 contains 17 residues. CDR3 protein: CASSLWYPGRGNPPLHF. CDR3 DNA: TGTGCCAGCAGCTTATGGTATCCAGGCAGGGGGAATCCACCCCTCCACTTT.

This rearrangement joins TRBV7-8 to TRBJ2-1; D is uncertain. CDR3 length: 13 amino acids. Germline CDR1 SGHVS, CDR2 FQNEAQ. Trimming stripped 2 bases from V and 5 bases from J, with 7 bases between. As DNA, the CDR3 is TGTGCCAGCAGCTTATCCATAGACAATGAGCAGTTCTTC. Its translation is CASSLSIDNEQFF.

This clonotype showed up just a few times. The chain carries TRBV6-2 or TRBV6-3 and TRBJ2-4; TRBD1 agrees at 7 bases. The CDR3 covers 14 residues. CDR1 MNHEY and CDR2 SVGEGT come from the germline V gene. Germline trimming cut 2 bases from V and 7 bases from J; bases unmatched to any gene: 5. The CDR3 bases are TGTGCCAGCAGTTACGAGCAGGGGGTTAACATTCAGTACTTC. This encodes CASSYEQGVNIQYF.

This chain connects TRBV9 to TRBJ2-2; 7 bases fit TRBD2. Trimming took 3 bases from V and 6 from J; bases not matched to a gene: 11. The CDR3 spans 16 residues. Germline V gene lookup returns CDR1 SGDLS and CDR2 YYNGEE. The CDR3: CASSEGSGMGPGELFF. In nucleotides, the CDR3 is TGTGCCAGCAGCGAGGGGAGCGGGATGGGGCCCGGGGAGCTGTTTTTT.

This rearrangement joins TRBV11-2 to TRBJ2-7; TRBD2 matches at 11 bases. Germline trimming cut 0 bases from V and 11 bases from J; bases unmatched to any gene: 6. There are 14 residues in the CDR3. CDR1 is SGHAT and CDR2 is FQNNGV in the germline V gene. The CDR3 loop is CASSLDLGTSGEYF. CDR3 nucleotide sequence: TGTGCCAGCAGCTTAGATCTGGGGACTAGCGGAGAGTACTTC.

At least ten counts were recorded for this clonotype. This chain connects TRBV5-1 to TRBJ2-1; D is unresolved. This CDR3 spans 15 amino acids. V dropped 0 bases and J dropped 6 bases, with 13 bases sitting between them. Germline V gives CDR1 SGHRS, CDR2 YFSETQ. The CDR3 here is CASSLDSPERNEQFF. The DNA for the CDR3 is TGCGCCAGCAGCTTGGACTCCCCAGAACGCAATGAGCAGTTCTTC.

This clonotype was detected a few times. The chain uses TRBV6-1 and TRBJ1-6, with TRBD1 matching 7 bases. CDR1 is MNHNS, CDR2 SASEGT, per germline. V lost 1 base, J lost 0 bases, and 3 bases stayed unmatched. CDR3 length equals 17 residues. The CDR3 bases are TGTGCCAGCAGTGAAGGATGGACAGGCTCCTATAATTCACCCCTCCACTTT. It yields the protein CASSEGWTGSYNSPLHF.

Only a few counts were recorded for this clonotype. The chain joins TRBV29-1 to TRBJ1-1, with D possibly TRBD1 on 5 matching bases. The germline V gene has CDR1 SQVTM and CDR2 ANQGSEA. This CDR3 contains 14 residues. Trimming left V 7 bases short and J 4 bases short, with 19 bases between. CDR3 in amino acids: CSGYSGPQGTEAFF. As DNA, the CDR3 is TGCAGCGGGTATTCCGGGCCTCAGGGCACTGAAGCTTTCTTT.